This T cell receptor (beta chain) is from a study of T cells in Graves' hyperthyroidism and ophthalmopathy. Study-level findings and limits: Clonotypes that were expanded in thyroid above 0.001 mostly appeared in blood too.

Of note for this clonotype: What it recognizes is unknown.

The CDR3 has 14 amino acids. The germline CDR1 and CDR2 sequences are SEHNR and FQNEAQ (reference sequence). Deletions cut 1 base from V and 6 bases from J, with 7 bases between. Template material for amplifying TCR beta CDR3 regions consisted of RNA transcripts. Using the HTBI primer set, a first-round RT-PCR was run on the TCR CDR3. MiXCR, applied by TCRdb to the multiplex PCR reads, yields one record per CDR3 protein. In the table there are about 570,000 distinct CDR3 sequences, roughly 46% of which are singletons. Exclusion criteria comprised uncontrolled infection, other autoimmune disease, pregnancy or lactation.

The origin of this receptor is an adult woman with Graves' disease, either hyperthyroidism or ophthalmopathy (not recorded which). This rearrangement joins TRBV7-9 to TRBJ1-6; the D is unclear. Specimen: peripheral blood or thyroid tissue (not recorded which). The CDR3 loop is CASSLEDTNSPLHF. CDR3 nucleotide sequence: TGTGCCAGCAGCTTAGAAGACACTAATTCACCCCTCCACTTT.